Detailed here is one T cell receptor beta chain. The antigen remains undetermined. A second 7 to 11 cycle PCR used barcoded and J-beta primers. TCRdb passed the 5' RACE reads through MiXCR, listing each CDR3 protein once. The sample lists 1 million or so distinct CDR3 sequences; less than 50% were seen once. This CDR3 has 14 amino acids. V lost 6 bases and J 3 bases, leaving 15 bases between the germline ends. Germline V CDR1 and CDR2: MDHEN, SYDVKM. This sample is drawn from a study of blood T cells in healthy people across ages. Findings and limits, study-wide: Diversity was higher, and naive CD4+ cells more numerous, in long-lived donors than in aged donors. The study lacked donor CMV status, which possibly confounded expanded clonotype changes.

Each donor had around 9.8 milliliters of peripheral blood drawn. The extraction recovered at least 6 micrograms of total RNA per sample. The chain is built from TRBV28 and TRBJ2-7, with D tentatively TRBD2 (6 bases). Sample: blood. The TCR originated in a woman in her sixties in good health. This CDR3 reads CASSLRDLNYEQYF. For the CDR3, the DNA is TGTGCCAGCAGCCTCCGGGACTTGAACTACGAGCAGTACTTC.